This TCR beta chain is from a study of blood T cell repertoires in COVID-19. Background on the study: T cells, B-cell-depleted T cells, or PBMCs provided the cDNA or gDNA that served as material.

This CDR3 comprises 16 residues. Germline V gene lookup returns CDR1 SGDLS and CDR2 YYNGEE. Trimming removed 0 bases from V and 1 base from J; junction bases left unmatched: 5. Researchers sorted participants into cohorts using their self-reported clinical history. Cohort 3 recovery required two negative PCRs, clearance, or symptom resolution. Clones were sequenced by immunoSEQ multiplex PCR, and TCRdb holds only the in-frame ones, with some missing. The data contain around 250,000 clones, approximately 84% of them singletons. Concerning this clone itself: The sample has other DNA sequences that encode this CDR3 too.

The receptor was derived from a man aged 35 to 55 who had recovered from COVID-19. V is TRBV9 and J is TRBJ2-3, with 7 nucleotides matching TRBD1. The sample comprised PBMCs or T cells enriched from blood (not recorded which). This CDR3 reads CASSVGEGARTDTQYF. CDR3 sequence (DNA): TGTGCCAGCAGCGTAGGCGAGGGGGCTCGCACAGATACGCAGTATTTT.